This is a list of T cell receptor beta chains from one sample in a study of shared clonotypes between healthy human individuals. Here immunoSEQ multiplex PCR was the method, and the copy in TCRdb shows in-frame clones only, minus some. The sample yields about 1.9 million clones, just under 95% seen once. Specimen: naive CD8+ T cells from PBMCs. The receptors originated from a man younger than 35 in good health. Some clones in this sample may be carry-over from other donors' samples. CDR3s include the opening cysteine and the closing phenylalanine or tryptophan. The order of the fields is clone size, D gene, V gene, J gene, CDR3 protein, CDR3 DNA. The D gene is left open where the match is weak. Part of the rows lack a size; the others show once, few, many or a class for expanded clones.

>once|.|TRBV7-9|TRBJ2-1
CASAEVNEQFF
TGTGCCAGCGCCGAGGTCAATGAGCAGTTCTTC
>.|.|TRBV2|TRBJ1-2
CARGGLDYGYTF
TGTGCCAGGGGGGGTCTCGACTATGGCTACACCTTC
>.|.|TRBV5-6|TRBJ1-2
CASSLLQARILGYTF
TGTGCCAGCAGCTTGTTACAGGCGAGAATATTGGGCTACACCTTC
>.|.|TRBV5-1|TRBJ1-5
CASTTGSNQPQHF
TGCGCCAGCACTACAGGGAGCAATCAGCCCCAGCATTTT
>.|.|TRBV13|TRBJ2-5
CASSFSQTFRTRETQYF
TGTGCCAGCAGCTTCTCCCAGACCTTCCGGACGCGGGAGACCCAGTACTTC
>.|.|TRBV30|TRBJ1-2
CAWSVRRGMSHGYTF
TGTGCCTGGAGTGTAAGACGTGGAATGAGTCATGGCTACACCTTC
>.|TRBD2|TRBV30|TRBJ2-1
CAWSVRGGGYNEQFF
TGTGCCTGGAGTGTACGGGGGGGAGGATACAATGAGCAGTTCTTC
>.|.|TRBV14|TRBJ1-1
CASSVRPGWTTEAFF
TGTGCCAGCAGCGTTAGACCAGGGTGGACGACTGAAGCTTTCTTT
>.|TRBD1|TRBV9|TRBJ1-1
CASSPRPGQGNTEAFF
TGTGCCAGCAGCCCCCGACCGGGACAGGGGAACACTGAAGCTTTCTTT
>.|.|TRBV5-6|TRBJ1-1
CASSRTGDTEAFF
TGTGCCAGCAGCCGCACTGGGGACACTGAAGCTTTCTTT
>.|.|TRBV7-8|TRBJ2-1
CASSLERGGGNEQFF
TGTGCCAGCAGCTTAGAGAGGGGAGGGGGCAATGAGCAGTTCTTC
>.|.|TRBV28|TRBJ2-3
CASSPSLRQSYDTQYF
TGTGCCAGCAGCCCTAGCTTGAGGCAGTCGTACGATACGCAGTATTTT
>many|.|TRBV11-2|TRBJ1-3
CASSPGVGSGNTIYF
TGTGCCAGCAGCCCAGGGGTCGGATCCGGAAACACCATATATTTT
>.|.|TRBV9|TRBJ2-4
CASSERTNSGIQYF
TGTGCCAGCAGCGAGAGGACTAATTCAGGCATTCAGTACTTC
>.|.|TRBV9|TRBJ2-2
CASSVATIRETGELFF
TGTGCCAGCAGCGTAGCAACTATACGGGAAACCGGGGAGCTGTTTTTT
>.|.|TRBV19|TRBJ1-5
CASSIDGEQPQHF
TGTGCCAGTAGTATAGATGGTGAGCAGCCCCAGCATTTT
>.|TRBD1|TRBV6-5|TRBJ2-7
CASSTGTGVYYEQYF
TGTGCCAGCAGTACCGGGACAGGGGTATACTACGAGCAGTACTTC
>.|.|TRBV13|TRBJ1-5
CASSLGRAHQPQHF
TGTGCCAGCAGCTTGGGCAGGGCCCATCAGCCCCAGCATTTT
>.|.|TRBV2|TRBJ2-3
CASTPPGRGSTDTQYF
TGTGCCAGCACCCCTCCGGGCCGTGGGAGCACAGATACGCAGTATTTT
>.|.|TRBV28|TRBJ1-4
CASSPNTPRLFF
TGTGCCAGCAGTCCAAATACCCCAAGGCTGTTTTTT
>.|.|TRBV7-7|TRBJ1-4
CASSLATGEKLFF
TGTGCCAGCAGCTTAGCGACGGGGGAAAAACTGTTTTTT
>.|.|TRBV6-5|TRBJ2-7
CASSYPPLGEQYF
TGTGCCAGCAGTTACCCCCCTTTGGGAGAGCAGTACTTC
>.|.|TRBV5-5|TRBJ2-4
CASSLGLKNIQYF
TGTGCCAGCAGCTTGGGGTTGAAAAACATTCAGTACTTC
>.|.|TRBV18|TRBJ2-5
CASSPLRAETQYF
TGTGCCAGCTCACCTCTGAGGGCTGAGACCCAGTACTTC
>.|TRBD1|TRBV14|TRBJ1-1
CASSHYRTGGAFF
TGTGCCAGCAGCCACTATAGGACAGGGGGGGCTTTCTTT
>.|.|TRBV19|TRBJ1-1
CASSMDFNTEAFF
TGTGCCAGTAGTATGGATTTCAACACTGAAGCTTTCTTT
>.|.|TRBV7-6|TRBJ2-5
CASSPPDRRPQYF
TGTGCCAGCAGCCCCCCTGACAGACGGCCCCAGTACTTC
>.|.|TRBV5-1|TRBJ2-2
CASSFSFGTYGRGELFF
TGCGCCAGCAGCTTTTCCTTCGGGACATACGGACGTGGGGAGCTGTTTTTT
>.|.|TRBV7-9|TRBJ1-6
CASSKPPQGSPLHF
TGTGCCAGCAGCAAACCCCCACAGGGATCACCCCTCCACTTT
>.|.|TRBV5-6|TRBJ2-3
CASSRAWQGITDTQYF
TGTGCCAGCAGCCGAGCCTGGCAGGGGATCACAGATACGCAGTATTTT
>.|.|TRBV7-2|TRBJ1-2
CASSPLPTNYGYTF
TGTGCCAGCAGCCCACTACCGACTAACTATGGCTACACCTTC
>.|TRBD1|TRBV7-2|TRBJ2-5
CASSQRTGKETQYF
TGTGCCAGCAGCCAGAGGACAGGGAAAGAGACCCAGTACTTC
>.|.|TRBV5-6|TRBJ2-7
CASSFPGTYEQYF
TGTGCCAGCAGCTTTCCAGGGACCTACGAGCAGTACTTC
>.|.|TRBV10-3|TRBJ2-7
CAISPGIRNYEQYF
TGTGCCATCAGTCCCGGGATAAGAAACTACGAGCAGTACTTC
>.|TRBD1|TRBV30|TRBJ2-3
CAWSVGRGLEDTQYF
TGTGCCTGGAGTGTAGGCAGGGGGCTAGAAGATACGCAGTATTTT
>.|.|TRBV7-9|TRBJ2-7
CASSSGQRASEQYF
TGTGCCAGCAGCTCGGGACAGCGGGCCTCCGAGCAGTACTTC
>.|.|TRBV2|TRBJ2-2
CASSEVGSGELFF
TGTGCCAGCAGTGAAGTGGGGTCCGGGGAGCTGTTTTTT
>few|.|TRBV9|TRBJ2-7
CASSVDGTYEQYF
TGTGCCAGCAGCGTAGACGGGACCTACGAGCAGTACTTC
>.|.|TRBV7-9|TRBJ2-7
CASSSLSYYEQYF
TGTGCCAGCAGCTCCCTATCGTACTACGAGCAGTACTTC
>.|TRBD2|TRBV27|TRBJ2-3
CASSPPGLAGDTQYF
TGTGCCAGCAGTCCACCGGGACTAGCGGGAGATACGCAGTATTTT
>.|.|TRBV7-6|TRBJ1-2
CASSPPGVGVYGYTF
TGTGCCAGCAGCCCGCCGGGGGTGGGCGTCTATGGCTACACCTTC
>.|.|TRBV6-6|TRBJ1-2
CASSYRGRDDYGYTF
TGTGCCAGCAGTTACCGAGGTAGGGACGACTATGGCTACACCTTC
>.|.|TRBV4-1|TRBJ1-2
CASSQVLTGGYTF
TGCGCCAGCAGCCAAGTGCTTACGGGAGGCTACACCTTC
>once|.|TRBV12-1|TRBJ2-2
CASSRGPTKSGELFF
TGTGCCAGCAGCAGGGGCCCGACTAAGAGCGGGGAGCTGTTTTTT
>.|.|TRBV19|TRBJ2-7
CASSPGANGYYEQYF
TGTGCCAGTTCCCCCGGGGCCAACGGTTACTACGAGCAGTACTTC
>.|.|TRBV20-1|TRBJ2-1
CSESERNEQFF
TGCAGTGAATCGGAGCGGAATGAGCAGTTCTTC
>.|TRBD1|TRBV30|TRBJ1-3
CAWGETGGGNTIYF
TGTGCCTGGGGCGAGACAGGGGGAGGAAACACCATATATTTT
>.|.|TRBV27|TRBJ2-2
CASSRSYPGELFF
TGTGCCAGCAGCCGAAGCTACCCCGGGGAGCTGTTTTTT
>.|TRBD2|TRBV29-1|TRBJ2-1
CSVTGTSGSSYNEQFF
TGCAGCGTTACCGGGACTAGCGGGAGCTCCTACAATGAGCAGTTCTTC
>.|TRBD1|TRBV9|TRBJ1-2
CASNRRGDRAIYGYTF
TGTGCCAGCAATCGGAGGGGGGACAGGGCGATCTATGGCTACACCTTC
>.|.|TRBV5-6|TRBJ2-7
CASSVRRLEQYF
TGTGCCAGCAGCGTAAGGCGCCTCGAGCAGTACTTC
>once|.|TRBV5-6|TRBJ2-7
CASSLRSSYEQYF
TGTGCCAGCAGCTTACGGAGCTCCTACGAGCAGTACTTC
>once|.|TRBV9|TRBJ2-7
CASSPGLVGYEQYF
TGTGCCAGCAGTCCCGGGCTTGTTGGCTACGAGCAGTACTTC
>.|TRBD2|TRBV5-4|TRBJ2-5
CASSLGTSGSLWETQYF
TGTGCCAGCAGCTTGGGGACTAGCGGGAGTCTTTGGGAGACCCAGTACTTC
>.|.|TRBV5-1|TRBJ2-5
CASSLHTNRDQETQYF
TGCGCCAGCAGCTTGCACACGAACAGGGATCAAGAGACCCAGTACTTC
>once|.|TRBV21-1|TRBJ1-3
CASSKTGGGLAYSGNTIYF
TGTGCCAGCAGCAAGACTGGAGGTGGTTTGGCATACTCTGGAAACACCATATATTTT
>once|TRBD1|TRBV28|TRBJ2-7
CASSGPGQGFVDEQYF
TGTGCCAGCAGTGGCCCGGGACAGGGGTTCGTCGACGAGCAGTACTTC
>.|TRBD2|TRBV9|TRBJ2-2
CASGTTSTGELFF
TGTGCCAGCGGGACTACCTCAACCGGGGAGCTGTTTTTT
>.|TRBD1|TRBV19|TRBJ1-4
CASSIWDRDEKLFF
TGTGCCAGTAGTATTTGGGACAGGGATGAAAAACTGTTTTTT
>.|.|TRBV27|TRBJ2-1
CASSLRGVNNEQFF
TGTGCCAGCAGTTTAAGAGGGGTTAACAATGAGCAGTTCTTC